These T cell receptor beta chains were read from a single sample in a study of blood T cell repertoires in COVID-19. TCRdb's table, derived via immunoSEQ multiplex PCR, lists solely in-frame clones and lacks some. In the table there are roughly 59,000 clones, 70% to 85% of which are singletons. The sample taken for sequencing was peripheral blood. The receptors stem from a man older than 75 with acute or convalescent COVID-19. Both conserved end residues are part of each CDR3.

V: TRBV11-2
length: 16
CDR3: CASSLILWGGNEKLFF

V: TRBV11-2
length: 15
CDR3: CASSLVASSAYEQYF

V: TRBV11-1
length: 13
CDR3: CASSLDGRNGYTF

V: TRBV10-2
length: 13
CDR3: CASSWTDTYEQYF

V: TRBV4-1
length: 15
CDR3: CASSQNRVLTDTQYF

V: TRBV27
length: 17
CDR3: CASSSWTSGRATDTQYF

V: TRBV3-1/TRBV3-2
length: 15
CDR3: CASSQASRGNTEAFF

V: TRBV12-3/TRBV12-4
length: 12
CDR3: CASSVGRGRAFF

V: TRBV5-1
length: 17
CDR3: CASSLGHRQGARDEQYF

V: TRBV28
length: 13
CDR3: CASRTGVRETQYF

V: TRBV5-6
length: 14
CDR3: CASSKGQQNTEAFF

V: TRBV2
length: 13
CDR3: CASKREDYYEQYF

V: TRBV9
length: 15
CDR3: CASSGGGTNTGELFF

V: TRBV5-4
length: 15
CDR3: CASSPPPGNTGELFF

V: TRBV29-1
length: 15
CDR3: CSVGLTAATNEKLFF

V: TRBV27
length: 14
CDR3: CASSLGGPVDTIYF

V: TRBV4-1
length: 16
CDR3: CASSQDRDSYGNTIYF

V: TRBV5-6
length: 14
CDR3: CASSPDSYGNTIYF

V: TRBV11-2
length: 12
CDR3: CASSQTGVGQYF

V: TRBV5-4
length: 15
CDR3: CASSLKRQGNTEAFF

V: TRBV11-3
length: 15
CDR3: CASSLPDRGHTEAFF

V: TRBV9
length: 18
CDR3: CASSVASGRGGSYNEQFF

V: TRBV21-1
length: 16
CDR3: CASSITGTRFDDEQFF

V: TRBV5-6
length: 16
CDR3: CASRFRQGRDLYGYTF

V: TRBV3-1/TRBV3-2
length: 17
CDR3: CASSQERATFHTDTQYF

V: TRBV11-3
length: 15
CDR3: CASSLFSGSRNEQFF

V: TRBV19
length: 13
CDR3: CASSGQLNTEAFF

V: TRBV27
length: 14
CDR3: CASRPGFLSNTIYF

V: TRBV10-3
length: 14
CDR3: CAISEGRGPYGYTF

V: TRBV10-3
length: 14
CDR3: CAISSGTGGTEAFF

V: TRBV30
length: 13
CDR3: CAWSVGDNSPLHF

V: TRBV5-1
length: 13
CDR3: CASSLEGSQPQHF

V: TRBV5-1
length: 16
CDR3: CASSLATGTGANVLTF

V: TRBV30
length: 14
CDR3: CAWSLEGDSYEQYF

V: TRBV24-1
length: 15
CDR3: CATSDPGQGAYEQYF

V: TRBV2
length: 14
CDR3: CASSEAGGEDTQYF

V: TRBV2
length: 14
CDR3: CASSEERGNYGYTF

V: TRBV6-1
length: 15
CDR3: CASSESGGRGDTQYF

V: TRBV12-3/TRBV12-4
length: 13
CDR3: CASSRTSPGELFF

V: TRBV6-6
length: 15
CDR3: CASSYGVQGQYGYTF

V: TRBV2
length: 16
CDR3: CASSGRQADDNSPLHF